This TCR beta chain was recorded in a study of T cells in Graves' hyperthyroidism and ophthalmopathy. Exclusion followed for patients with uncontrolled infection, other autoimmune disease, pregnancy or lactation. Diagnosing involved the use of clinical symptoms, serum thyroxine and TRAb, thyroid ultrasound and orbital computed tomography. This clonotype was seen many times. The antigen remains undetermined. Study-wide findings and caveats: The model foresaw ophthalmopathy a median around 6 months prior to onset.

From RNA transcripts, TCR beta CDR3 regions were amplified. Carried out on the TCR CDR3, a first-round RT-PCR used the HTBI primer set. TCRdb re-analysed the multiplex PCR reads in MiXCR, keeping a single row per CDR3 protein. The sample consists of about 260,000 distinct CDR3 sequences, 16% of them appearing once. From germline, CDR1 is SGHKS and CDR2 YYEKEE (reference sequence). This CDR3 comprises 14 residues. Trimming removed 6 bases from V and 3 bases from J, with 13 bases in between. This chain links TRBV5-5 with TRBJ2-1; D perhaps matches TRBD1 (6 bases). Sequencing was done on a sample of blood. This clonotype was obtained from a woman aged 18 to 35 with Graves' ophthalmopathy. The DNA of the CDR3 is TGTGCCAGCACCCAGGGGCAATTCTACAATGAGCAGTTCTTC. Protein sequence: CASTQGQFYNEQFF. The whole variable domain, remainder taken from reference TRBV5-5 and TRBJ2-1, is DAGVTQSPTHLIKTRGQQVTLRCSPISGHKSVSWYQQVLGQGPQFIFQYYEKEERGRGNFPDRFSARQFPNYSSELNVNALLLGDSALYLCASTQGQFYNEQFFGPGTRLTVL.